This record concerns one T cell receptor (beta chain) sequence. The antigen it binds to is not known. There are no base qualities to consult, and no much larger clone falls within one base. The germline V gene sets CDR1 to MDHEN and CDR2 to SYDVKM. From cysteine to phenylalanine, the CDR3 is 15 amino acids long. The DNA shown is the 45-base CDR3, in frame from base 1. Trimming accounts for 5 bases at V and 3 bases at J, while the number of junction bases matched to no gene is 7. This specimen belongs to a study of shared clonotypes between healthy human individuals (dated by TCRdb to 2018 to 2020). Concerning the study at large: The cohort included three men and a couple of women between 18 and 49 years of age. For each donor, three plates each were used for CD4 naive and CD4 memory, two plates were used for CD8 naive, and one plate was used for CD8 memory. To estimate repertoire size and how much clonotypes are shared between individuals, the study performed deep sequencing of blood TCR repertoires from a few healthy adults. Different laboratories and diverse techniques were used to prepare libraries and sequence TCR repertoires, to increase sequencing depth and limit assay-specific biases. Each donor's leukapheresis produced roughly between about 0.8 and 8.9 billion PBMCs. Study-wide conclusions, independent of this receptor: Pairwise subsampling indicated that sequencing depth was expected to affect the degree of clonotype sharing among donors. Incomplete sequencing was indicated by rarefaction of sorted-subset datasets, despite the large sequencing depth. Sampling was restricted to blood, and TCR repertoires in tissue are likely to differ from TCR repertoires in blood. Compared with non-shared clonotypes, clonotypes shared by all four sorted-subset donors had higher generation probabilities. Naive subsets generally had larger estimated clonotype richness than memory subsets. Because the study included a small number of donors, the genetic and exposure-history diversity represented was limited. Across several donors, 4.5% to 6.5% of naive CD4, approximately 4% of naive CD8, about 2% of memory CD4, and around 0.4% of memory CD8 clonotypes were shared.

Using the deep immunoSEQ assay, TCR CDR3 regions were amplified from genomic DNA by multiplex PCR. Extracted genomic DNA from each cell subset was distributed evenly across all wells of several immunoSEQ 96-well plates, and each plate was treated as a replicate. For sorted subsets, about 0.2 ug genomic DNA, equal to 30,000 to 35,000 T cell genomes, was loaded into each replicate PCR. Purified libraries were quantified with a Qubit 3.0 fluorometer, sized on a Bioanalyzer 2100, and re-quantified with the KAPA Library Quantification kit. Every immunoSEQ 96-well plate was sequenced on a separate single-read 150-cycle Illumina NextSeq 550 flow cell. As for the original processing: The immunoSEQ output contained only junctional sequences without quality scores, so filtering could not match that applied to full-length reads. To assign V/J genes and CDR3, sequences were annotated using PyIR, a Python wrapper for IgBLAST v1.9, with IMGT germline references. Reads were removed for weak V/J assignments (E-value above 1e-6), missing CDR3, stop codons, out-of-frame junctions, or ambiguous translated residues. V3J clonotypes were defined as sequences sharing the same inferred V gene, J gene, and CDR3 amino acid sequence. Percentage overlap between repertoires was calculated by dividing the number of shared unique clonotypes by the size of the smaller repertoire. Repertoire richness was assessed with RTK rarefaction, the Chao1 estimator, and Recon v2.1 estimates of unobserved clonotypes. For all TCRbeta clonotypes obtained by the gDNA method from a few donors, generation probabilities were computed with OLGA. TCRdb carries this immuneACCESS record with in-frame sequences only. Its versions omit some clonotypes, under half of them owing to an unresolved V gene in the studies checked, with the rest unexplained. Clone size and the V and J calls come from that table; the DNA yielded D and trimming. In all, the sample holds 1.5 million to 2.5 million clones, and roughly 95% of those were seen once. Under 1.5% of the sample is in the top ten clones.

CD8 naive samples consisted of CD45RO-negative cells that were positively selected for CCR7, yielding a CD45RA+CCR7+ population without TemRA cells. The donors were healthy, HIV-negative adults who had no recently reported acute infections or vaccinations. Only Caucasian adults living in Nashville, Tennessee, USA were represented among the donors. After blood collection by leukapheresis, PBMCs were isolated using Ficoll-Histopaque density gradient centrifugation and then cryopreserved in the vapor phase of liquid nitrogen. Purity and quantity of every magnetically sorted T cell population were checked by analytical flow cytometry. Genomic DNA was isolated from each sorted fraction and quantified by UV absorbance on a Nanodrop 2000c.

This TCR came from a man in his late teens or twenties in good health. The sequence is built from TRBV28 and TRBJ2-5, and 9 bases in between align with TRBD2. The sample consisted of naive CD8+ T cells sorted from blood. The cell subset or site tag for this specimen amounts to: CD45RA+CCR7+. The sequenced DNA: TGTGCCAGCAGTCCGGGACTAGCCCGGAAAGAGACCCAGTACTTC. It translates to CASSPGLARKETQYF.